The 26 T cell receptor beta chains in this list originate from one sample, sequenced in a study of blood T cell repertoires in COVID-19. Using immunoSEQ multiplex PCR, the repertoire was profiled, and TCRdb retains in-frame clones only, with some absent. In the table there are 200,000 to 250,000 clones, 80% to 85% of which are singletons. Sequenced input: peripheral blood. The receptors here all came from a woman aged 55-75 years with acute or convalescent COVID-19.

The rearrangement links TRBV4-2 to TRBJ2-3; 8 nucleotides line up with TRBD1. This CDR3 spans 17 amino acids. CDR1 and CDR2 (germline): LGHNA, YNFKEQ. Germline trimming cut 3 bases from V and 0 bases from J; bases unmatched to any gene: 8. The CDR3 coding sequence is TGTGCCAGCAGCCACACAGGGACAGGTGCTAGCACAGATACGCAGTATTTT. This gives the protein CASSHTGTGASTDTQYF.

The chain combines TRBV19 with TRBJ1-4; D is ambiguous. This CDR3 has 12 amino acids. From germline, CDR1 is LNHDA and CDR2 SQIVND (reference sequence). Trimming removed 10 bases at V and 4 bases at J, with 10 bases between. The CDR3 DNA reads as TGTGCCACCCGTAGTAGTAATGAAAAACTGTTTTTT. Residues: CATRSSNEKLFF.

The chain has TRBV7-6 and TRBJ2-5, with a possible D match to TRBD1 (5 bases). Germline lookup yields CDR1 SGHVS and CDR2 FNYEAQ. V was cut by 1 base and J by 3 bases, with 12 bases left in between. There are 15 residues in the CDR3. DNA of the CDR3: TGTGCCAGCAGCTTAGGGACAAGGGCAGAAGAGACCCAGTACTTC. This codes for CASSLGTRAEETQYF.

The CDR3 DNA follows: TGTGCCTGGAGTAGGACAGGGAAGAACACTGAAGCTTTCTTT. Protein product: CAWSRTGKNTEAFF. V gene TRBV30 combines with J gene TRBJ1-1; 8 bases are shared with TRBD1. CDR3 length: 14 amino acids. Germline assignment: CDR1 GTSNPN and CDR2 SVGIG (reference sequence). V shed 2 bases, J shed 1 base, and the junction held 3 bases outside the gene matches.

In nucleotides, the CDR3 is TGCGCCAGCAGTGATCCTCAGGGAGGCGGTCAGCCCCAGCATTTT. It yields the protein CASSDPQGGGQPQHF. The chain is built from TRBV10-1 and TRBJ1-5, with D perhaps TRBD1 (5 bases). V lost 3 bases, J lost 6 bases, and 15 bases lay in between. The germline V gene encodes CDR1 WNHNN and CDR2 SYGVQD (reference sequence). This CDR3 spans 15 amino acids.

The chain recombines TRBV4-1 with TRBJ1-1; D ambiguous. The CDR3 loop spans 14 amino acids. Germline V lookup: CDR1 MGHRA, CDR2 YSYEKL. Deletions cut 0 bases from V and 4 bases from J, with 9 bases between. The CDR3 here is CASSQDRGPTEAFF. DNA of the CDR3: TGCGCCAGCAGCCAAGATAGAGGTCCCACTGAAGCTTTCTTT.

The rearrangement links TRBV4-1 to TRBJ1-2; the D is unclear. This CDR3 is 13 amino acids long. Looked up from germline, CDR1 is MGHRA and CDR2 is YSYEKL. Between the trimmed V and J ends, which lost 3 bases and 4 bases, there was a span of 9 bases. The CDR3 DNA reads as TGCGCCAGCAGCCATCACAGCAGCTATGGCTACACCTTC. This encodes CASSHHSSYGYTF.

The CDR3 region is CAWSEAGATALHF. The CDR3 bases are TGTGCCTGGAGTGAGGCAGGGGCCACGGCCCTCCACTTT. V usage is TRBV30 and J usage is TRBJ1-6; TRBD1 might be the D (6 bases). Looked up from germline, CDR1 is GTSNPN and CDR2 is SVGIG (reference sequence). The ends were cut back, 1 base at V and 14 bases at J, with 15 bases in the middle. The CDR3 is made up of 13 amino acids.

The chain employs TRBV7-8 and TRBJ2-7; the D gene is possibly TRBD1 (5 bases). From germline, CDR1 is SGHVS and CDR2 FQNEAQ. The CDR3 is 15 amino acids. Trimming pared 2 bases from V and 5 bases from J, leaving 16 bases between. The CDR3: CASSLYGQGLDEQYF. DNA of the CDR3: TGTGCCAGCAGCTTATATGGACAAGGTCTCGACGAGCAGTACTTC. The full variable domain, in which reference TRBV7-8 and TRBJ2-7 provide the parts outside the CDR3, is GAGVSQSPRYKVAKRGQDVALRCDPISGHVSLFWYQQALGQGPEFLTYFQNEAQLDKSGLPSDRFFAERPEGSVSTLKIQRTQQEDSAVYLCASSLYGQGLDEQYFGPGTRLTVT.

This clone was seen once. CDR3 nucleotide sequence: TGTGCCAGCAGTTCCACAGCGGACACTGAAGCTTTCTTT. It is translated as CASSSTADTEAFF. V is TRBV12-3 or TRBV12-4 and J is TRBJ1-1, with no clear D. The CDR3 totals 13 residues. Trimming pared 4 bases from V and 3 bases from J, leaving 9 bases between.

The CDR3 DNA is TGTGCCAGCGCAGACAGAAGCTACGAGCAGTACTTC. Protein: CASADRSYEQYF. The genes are TRBV27 and TRBJ2-7, with TRBD1 as a possible D gene (5 bases). CDR3 length equals 12 residues. V shed 8 bases and J shed 3 bases, with 11 bases lying between them. CDR1 and CDR2 (germline): MNHEY, SMNVEV (reference sequence).

This chain links TRBV5-4 with TRBJ2-7; possible D gene TRBD1, 6 bases. The CDR3 is 15 residues long. Looked up from germline, CDR1 is SGHNT and CDR2 is YYREEE (reference sequence). Trimming stripped 4 bases from V and 0 bases from J, with 14 bases between. CDR3 in amino acids: CASSLGVDSSYEQYF. The CDR3 DNA reads TGTGCCAGCAGCCTCGGGGTGGACAGCTCCTACGAGCAGTACTTC. Complete variable domain (other parts from reference TRBV5-4 and TRBJ2-7): ETGVTQSPTHLIKTRGQQVTLRCSSQSGHNTVSWYQQALGQGPQFIFQYYREEENGRGNFPPRFSGLQFPNYSSELNVNALELDDSALYLCASSLGVDSSYEQYFGPGTRLTVT.

The chain combines TRBV3-1 (or the pseudogene TRBV3-2) with TRBJ1-6; maybe TRBD1 (5 bases). Trimming pared 6 bases from V and 7 bases from J, leaving 10 bases between. This CDR3 is built from 13 residues. Germline assignment: CDR1 LGHDT and CDR2 YNNKEL (reference sequence). Here the CDR3 reads CASRGPENSPLHF. Here the CDR3 DNA reads TGTGCCAGCAGGGGGCCGGAGAATTCACCCCTCCACTTT.

The chain employs TRBV9 and TRBJ2-7, with TRBD1 matching 7 bases. This CDR3 has 14 residues. Germline V gene sequence: CDR1 SGDLS, CDR2 YYNGEE. With V trimmed by 1 base and J by 7 bases, 8 bases remained unmatched. CDR3 residues: CASSVNPQGLEQYF. In DNA form, the CDR3 reads TGTGCCAGCAGCGTAAACCCACAGGGGCTGGAGCAGTACTTC. Full variable domain (outside the CDR3, taken from reference TRBV9 and TRBJ2-7): DSGVTQTPKHLITATGQRVTLRCSPRSGDLSVYWYQQSLDQGLQFLIQYYNGEERAKGNILERFSAQQFPDLHSELNLSSLELGDSALYFCASSVNPQGLEQYFGPGTRLTVT.

This clone turned up a few times. CDR3 bases: TGTGCCAGCAGCTTCGTTAGATCTACGGGTGACTATGGCTACACCTTC. It yields the protein CASSFVRSTGDYGYTF. The V gene is TRBV5-4, the J gene TRBJ1-2; D is uncertain. Trimming shortened V by 2 bases and J by 3 bases, and 17 bases separated the two germline ends. Germline CDR1 and CDR2: SGHNT and YYREEE (reference sequence). The CDR3 covers 16 residues.

The chain is built from TRBV27 and TRBJ2-1; TRBD2 aligns across 9 bases. The CDR3 has 14 amino acids. CDR1 is MNHEY and CDR2 is SMNVEV in the germline V gene (reference sequence). The trim removed 4 bases at V and 5 bases at J, leaving 3 bases unmatched. Here the CDR3 reads CASSSRLADNEQFF. For the CDR3, the DNA is TGTGCCAGCAGTTCTAGACTAGCGGACAATGAGCAGTTCTTC.

This clone was recorded once. CDR3 coding DNA: TGTGCCAGCAGTGTAAGCGGGGGGGCCGCCGGGGAGCTGTTTTTT. It codes for CASSVSGGAAGELFF. The rearrangement links TRBV27 to TRBJ2-2; 10 bases are a match to TRBD2. V dropped 5 bases and J dropped 6; count of bases not matched to a gene: 6. The V gene's germline CDR1 is MNHEY and CDR2 SMNVEV (reference sequence). This CDR3 contains 15 residues.

This clone was seen a handful of times. The gene calls are TRBV7-2 and TRBJ2-2, with 10 bases lining up with TRBD2. In germline, CDR1 is SGHTA, CDR2 FQGNSA. This CDR3 spans 16 amino acids. The ends lost 1 base at V and 6 bases at J; junction bases unmatched: 5. The CDR3 nucleotides are TGTGCCAGCAGCTTAGGAGCGGGGGGGCCCCCCGGGGAGCTGTTTTTT. Its translation: CASSLGAGGPPGELFF.

This CDR3 reads CASSKLGITALNTEAFF. The CDR3 DNA is TGTGCCAGCAGCAAGCTTGGTATAACAGCTCTTAACACTGAAGCTTTCTTT. The chain combines TRBV5-6 with TRBJ1-1; D call uncertain. Germline V gives CDR1 SGHDT, CDR2 YYEEEE. The CDR3 has 17 residues. V dropped 4 bases and J dropped 2 bases, with 21 bases sitting between them.

The chain has TRBV5-1 and TRBJ2-5, with 10 bases lining up with TRBD2. Trimming took 3 bases from V and 5 from J; bases not matched to a gene: 7. CDR1 is SGHRS, CDR2 YFSETQ, per germline. The CDR3 loop spans 15 amino acids. The CDR3 here is CASSSQAGGRETQYF. In nucleotides, the CDR3 is TGCGCCAGCAGCTCTCAAGCGGGGGGGCGGGAGACCCAGTACTTC.

The J gene is TRBJ1-5, the V gene TRBV19; possible D gene TRBD1, 6 bases. The germline V and J ends were trimmed by 3 bases and 2 bases, with 8 bases remaining between them. Looked up from germline, CDR1 is LNHDA and CDR2 is SQIVND (reference sequence). This CDR3 spans 14 amino acids. The CDR3 sequence is CASSMSGGNQPQHF. The CDR3 nucleotides are TGTGCCAGTAGTATGTCAGGGGGCAATCAGCCCCAGCATTTT. The whole variable domain, filled in from reference TRBV19 and TRBJ1-5, reads DGGITQSPKYLFRKEGQNVTLSCEQNLNHDAMYWYRQDPGQGLRLIYYSQIVNDFQKGDIAEGYSVSREKKESFPLTVTSAQKNPTAFYLCASSMSGGNQPQHFGDGTRLSIL.

This clone was observed once. The chain couples TRBV19 to TRBJ1-1; D is uncertain. The germline V and J ends were trimmed by 1 base and 3 bases, with 6 bases remaining between them. Germline V lookup: CDR1 LNHDA, CDR2 SQIVND (reference sequence). The CDR3 spans 13 residues. This chain's CDR3 is CASSIGLDTEAFF. For the CDR3, the DNA is TGTGCCAGTAGTATAGGGCTGGACACTGAAGCTTTCTTT.

This clone was seen more than once but under ten times. The chain couples TRBV4-3 to TRBJ2-7; D may be TRBD2 (7 bases). Trimming removed 4 bases at V and 4 bases at J, with 32 bases between. The CDR3 is 20 amino acids. The germline V gene encodes CDR1 LGHNA and CDR2 YSLEER. For the CDR3, the DNA is TGCGCCAGCAGCCGAAGTCGTCATGGGGATGGATACGGGGGGCAATACGAGCAGTACTTC. Protein product: CASSRSRHGDGYGGQYEQYF.

This clone was detected only once. The rearrangement links TRBV2 to TRBJ2-7; D is undetermined. Germline V gives CDR1 SNHLY, CDR2 FYNNEI. This CDR3 contains 14 residues. Trimming pared 5 bases from V and 2 bases from J, leaving 13 bases between. The CDR3 region has the DNA TGTGCCAGCAGTCTCGACAAGGCCCCCTACGAGCAGTACTTC. This translates into CASSLDKAPYEQYF. The full variable domain, in which reference TRBV2 and TRBJ2-7 provide the parts outside the CDR3, is EPEVTQTPSHQVTQMGQEVILRCVPISNHLYFYWYRQILGQKVEFLVSFYNNEISEKSEIFDDQFSVERPDGSNFTLKIRSTKLEDSAMYFCASSLDKAPYEQYFGPGTRLTVT.

The chain joins TRBV29-1 to TRBJ1-1; D unresolved. CDR3 length: 12 residues. Trimming took 4 bases from V and 8 from J, leaving 14 bases between them. Germline CDR1 reads SQVTM; CDR2 reads ANQGSEA. CDR3 loop: CSVVQAVEEAFF. The CDR3 region has the DNA TGCAGCGTTGTCCAAGCGGTAGAAGAAGCTTTCTTT. Supplemented by reference TRBV29-1 and TRBJ1-1, the full variable domain reads SAVISQKPSRDICQRGTSLTIQCQVDSQVTMMFWYRQQPGQSLTLIATANQGSEATYESGFVIDKFPISRPNLTFSTLTVSNMSPEDSSIYLCSVVQAVEEAFFGQGTRLTVV.

The CDR3 coding sequence is TGTGCCAGTAGTAACCGGGGGTTAAACATTCAGTACTTC. Residues: CASSNRGLNIQYF. The rearrangement uses TRBV19 and TRBJ2-4; D is perhaps TRBD2 (6 bases). Between the trimmed V and J ends, which lost 4 bases and 6 bases, there was a span of 10 bases. Germline CDR1 is LNHDA and CDR2 is SQIVND (reference sequence). CDR3 length equals 13 residues.